The 14 T cell receptor beta chains presented below share a single source sample, sequenced in a study of blood T cell repertoires in COVID-19. Profiled with immunoSEQ multiplex PCR; TCRdb holds only in-frame clones, not every one. The sample has around 63,000 clones, 86% seen once. The sample was peripheral blood. The source is a woman older than 75 with acute or convalescent COVID-19.

The chain combines TRBV18 with TRBJ1-1; D is perhaps TRBD1 (5 bases). Per germline, CDR1 KGHSH and CDR2 LQKENI. This CDR3 has 15 amino acids. The ends were cut back, 1 base at V and 1 base at J, with 10 bases in the middle. CDR3 in DNA: TGTGCCAGCTCACCACGGGCCCAGGGGAACACTGAAGCTTTCTTT. Translated, it gives CASSPRAQGNTEAFF.

The V gene is TRBV21-1, the J gene TRBJ2-2; the table gives TRBD2 as D, unverified against the DNA. TRBV21-1 is assigned pseudogene status. This CDR3 has 14 amino acids. The CDR3 region is CASSNTGPTGELFF. CDR3 nucleotide sequence: TGTGCCAGCAGCAATACGGGTCCCACCGGGGAGCTGTTTTTT.

This clone was detected only a few times. The rearrangement uses TRBV4-2 and TRBJ2-1; tentative D call: TRBD2 (5 bases). CDR1 is LGHNA, CDR2 YNFKEQ, per germline. The V and J ends lost 0 bases and 7 bases respectively, with 10 bases between them. CDR3 length: 14 residues. CDR3 nucleotide sequence: TGTGCCAGCAGCCAAGAGTGGACTCCGAATGAGCAGTTCTTC. Amino acid sequence: CASSQEWTPNEQFF.

The chain is built from TRBV28 and TRBJ2-2, with D unclear. Germline V gives CDR1 MDHEN, CDR2 SYDVKM. The CDR3 extends over 17 amino acids. Trimming removed 1 base at V and 7 bases at J, with 19 bases between. The CDR3 reads CASSLFSRGDFGGELFF. The CDR3 bases are TGTGCCAGCAGTTTATTCTCCAGAGGAGATTTTGGCGGGGAGCTGTTTTTT.

This clone has more than one count but fewer than ten. The rearrangement uses TRBV2 and TRBJ1-2; no definite D call. Trimming pared 3 bases from V and 12 bases from J, leaving 14 bases between. CDR3 length: 12 residues. Germline CDR1 is SNHLY and CDR2 is FYNNEI. The DNA for the CDR3 is TGTGCCAGCAGTGAGGTCCCGGGGAAGGACACCTTC. The encoded protein is CASSEVPGKDTF.

The sample holds one count of this clone. The V call is TRBV19, the J call TRBJ2-5; TRBD1 aligns across 8 bases. The CDR3 runs to 17 residues. J was trimmed by 3 bases and V by 2 bases; bases with no gene match: 11. Germline CDR1 and CDR2: LNHDA and SQIVND (reference sequence). In DNA form, the CDR3 reads TGTGCCAGTAGTATACGGTTGAGTGGGACAGGTGAAGAGACCCAGTACTTC. It codes for CASSIRLSGTGEETQYF. Looking up the rest from reference TRBV19 and TRBJ2-5 gives the full variable domain: DGGITQSPKYLFRKEGQNVTLSCEQNLNHDAMYWYRQDPGQGLRLIYYSQIVNDFQKGDIAEGYSVSREKKESFPLTVTSAQKNPTAFYLCASSIRLSGTGEETQYFGPGTRLLVL.

The V gene is TRBV9, the J gene TRBJ2-3; D is possibly TRBD1 (5 bases). The V end lost 5 bases, the J end lost 2 bases, and 12 bases lay between the germline ends. The CDR3 is 14 amino acids. Looked up from germline, CDR1 is SGDLS and CDR2 is YYNGEE. The CDR3 reads CASSPAGSTDTQYF. CDR3 coding DNA: TGTGCCAGCAGTCCCGCAGGGTCCACAGATACGCAGTATTTT. The full variable domain, with the rest looked up from reference TRBV9 and TRBJ2-3, is DSGVTQTPKHLITATGQRVTLRCSPRSGDLSVYWYQQSLDQGLQFLIQYYNGEERAKGNILERFSAQQFPDLHSELNLSSLELGDSALYFCASSPAGSTDTQYFGPGTRLTVL.

V usage is TRBV7-2 and J usage is TRBJ1-1; 8 nucleotides align to TRBD1. Germline V CDR1 and CDR2: SGHTA, FQGNSA. The length of the CDR3 is 16 residues. The trim removed 0 bases at V and 5 bases at J, leaving 8 bases unmatched. In nucleotides, the CDR3 is TGTGCCAGCAGCTTAGCTTACAGGGGGGGAGGGACTGAAGCTTTCTTT. Protein: CASSLAYRGGGTEAFF.

The chain uses TRBV5-1 and TRBJ2-5; 9 bases line up with TRBD2. The CDR3 contains 16 residues. Germline CDR1 SGHRS, CDR2 YFSETQ. J was trimmed by 0 bases and V by 2 bases; bases with no gene match: 5. The CDR3 sequence: CASSLGSGGNQETQYF. The CDR3 bases are TGCGCCAGCAGCTTAGGTAGCGGGGGAAACCAAGAGACCCAGTACTTC.

V gene TRBV19 combines with J gene TRBJ2-5, with TRBD2 matching 7 bases. The CDR3 totals 14 residues. V lost 7 bases and J lost 4; bases outside the gene matches: 9. Germline V gene sequence: CDR1 LNHDA, CDR2 SQIVND (reference sequence). The CDR3 region has the DNA TGTGCCAGTATGGAGCGGGGCCTGGGAGAGACCCAGTACTTC. This codes for CASMERGLGETQYF.

This chain joins TRBV7-8 and TRBJ1-2; 9 nucleotides match TRBD1. The CDR3 loop spans 15 amino acids. In germline, CDR1 is SGHVS, CDR2 FQNEAQ. V shed 1 base, J shed 8 bases, and the junction held 8 bases outside the gene matches. Here the CDR3 DNA reads TGTGCCAGCAGCTTAGAAACAGGGGGCGCTGGGGGCTACACCTTC. Translated, it gives CASSLETGGAGGYTF.

This chain joins TRBV5-1 and TRBJ2-5, with a possible D match to TRBD1 (6 bases). The CDR3 runs to 14 residues. Per germline, CDR1 SGHRS and CDR2 YFSETQ. V gave up 4 bases and J gave up 5 bases, with 15 bases separating them. CDR3 DNA: TGCGCCAGCAGCCGGGACACCAGTTTCGAGACCCAGTACTTC. Its protein product is CASSRDTSFETQYF.

The chain employs TRBV11-2 and TRBJ1-2; tentative D call: TRBD1 (6 bases). The CDR3 is 15 amino acids. Germline V gene sequence: CDR1 SGHAT, CDR2 FQNNGV. The V end lost 5 bases, the J end lost 4 bases, and 17 bases lay between the germline ends. The chain's CDR3 is CASSVTGGAGYGYTF. For the CDR3, the DNA is TGTGCCAGCAGCGTCACTGGGGGGGCTGGCTATGGCTACACCTTC.

The chain recombines TRBV7-2 with TRBJ1-5; D is perhaps TRBD1 (6 bases). The CDR3 sequence is 16 residues long. V gave up 5 bases and J gave up 6 bases, with 20 bases separating them. CDR1 SGHTA and CDR2 FQGNSA come from the germline V gene. CDR3 nucleotide sequence: TGTGCCAGCAGCCTAAGGGGATCAGGGGATGGTCAGCCCCAGCATTTT. It translates to CASSLRGSGDGQPQHF. Using reference TRBV7-2 and TRBJ1-5 for the parts outside the CDR3, the full variable domain is GAGVSQSPSNKVTEKGKDVELRCDPISGHTALYWYRQSLGQGLEFLIYFQGNSAPDKSGLPSDRFSAERTGGSVSTLTIQRTQQEDSAVYLCASSLRGSGDGQPQHFGDGTRLSIL.